A single sample gave rise to the 13 T cell receptor beta chains below, sequenced in a study of beta chain features in type 1 diabetes. General observations from the study: Significant though moderate, a shortening of TCRB CDR3s appeared in all four CD4+ subsets of Type 1 diabetes patients.

Every bit of the isolated RNA underwent reverse transcription, so sequencing read expressed TCRB transcripts. Repertoires were generated with immunoSEQ multiplex PCR, while TCRdb's copy carries only in-frame clones and drops some. This sample yields 300,000 or so clones, of which about 13% are seen a single time; roughly 0.015% belongs to the top ten. Antigens for these TCRs are unknown. The sequenced sample consisted of naive CD4+ T cells from blood. Receptors originate from a woman between 18 and 29 years old with type 1 diabetes.

This chain uses TRBV7-6 with TRBJ2-3; 11 nucleotides align to TRBD2. V was pared by 1 base and J by 5 bases, with 2 bases of the junction left unmatched. The CDR3 loop spans 15 amino acids. The germline CDR1 and CDR2 sequences are SGHVS and FNYEAQ. For the CDR3, the DNA is TGTGCCAGCAGCTTAGGAGGACTAGCGGGAGATACGCAGTATTTT. Protein: CASSLGGLAGDTQYF.

In this sample, this clone turned up a few times. The V call is TRBV2, the J call TRBJ2-1; 7 bases align to TRBD2. This CDR3 contains 15 residues. Losses at the gene ends were 1 base for V and 2 bases for J; bases not matched to a gene: 2. Germline V lookup: CDR1 SNHLY, CDR2 FYNNEI. The CDR3 region is CASSEDGRPYNEQFF. As DNA, the CDR3 is TGTGCCAGCAGTGAAGACGGGAGGCCCTACAATGAGCAGTTCTTC.

Only a few counts were recorded for this clone. The J gene is TRBJ2-5, the V gene TRBV5-6; tentatively, D is TRBD1 (6 bases). CDR1 is SGHDT, CDR2 YYEEEE, per germline. The CDR3 has 14 residues. Trimming pared 4 bases from V and 2 bases from J, leaving 12 bases between. In DNA form, the CDR3 reads TGTGCCAGCAGCGGGCGGACAGATCAAGAGACCCAGTACTTC. Protein sequence: CASSGRTDQETQYF.

Only one count was recorded for this clone. V is TRBV4-1 and J is TRBJ2-2, with 7 positions matching TRBD2. CDR1 MGHRA and CDR2 YSYEKL come from the germline V gene. The CDR3 is 17 residues long. The V and J ends lost 0 bases and 1 base, in that order; junction bases with no gene match: 5. The CDR3 spells CASSQDRGGENTGELFF. CDR3 sequence (DNA): TGCGCCAGCAGCCAAGATCGTGGGGGGGAGAACACCGGGGAGCTGTTTTTT.

This clone was counted between two and nine times. This rearrangement joins TRBV4-2 to TRBJ2-7, with TRBD1 matching over 7 bases. The CDR3 totals 16 residues. V gave up 2 bases and J gave up 3 bases; unmatched junction bases: 10. Germline values: CDR1 LGHNA, CDR2 YNFKEQ. The CDR3 spells CASSQIGSGQYYEQYF. Written as DNA, the CDR3 is TGTGCCAGCAGCCAAATAGGCTCGGGACAGTACTACGAGCAGTACTTC.

The chain combines TRBV2 with TRBJ1-5; TRBD1 is a possible D gene (6 bases). Germline assignment: CDR1 SNHLY and CDR2 FYNNEI. The CDR3 contains 14 residues. V shed 8 bases and J shed 7 bases, with 18 bases lying between them. The CDR3, as DNA: TGTGCCAGCGGCCAAAACAGGGTAGGGCAGCCCCAGCATTTT. Protein: CASGQNRVGQPQHF.

This chain uses TRBV19 with TRBJ1-2; 9 bases map to TRBD1. The CDR3 sequence is 15 residues long. The V segment lost 5 bases and the J segment 5 bases; nucleotides outside the gene matches: 9. Germline-derived CDR1 and CDR2 are LNHDA and SQIVND (reference sequence). CDR3 sequence: CASSRRTGDIYGYTF. CDR3 nucleotides: TGTGCCAGTAGTCGACGGACAGGGGATATTTATGGCTACACCTTC.

This clone occurred a few times. The chain couples TRBV7-9 to TRBJ2-2; maybe TRBD2 (6 bases). The CDR3 length is 14 residues. From germline, CDR1 is SEHNR and CDR2 FQNEAQ (reference sequence). Trimming left V 4 bases short and J 4 bases short, with 10 bases between. The CDR3 loop reads CASSSGTSTGELFF. CDR3 sequence (DNA): TGTGCCAGCAGCTCCGGGACTTCCACCGGGGAGCTGTTTTTT. Using reference TRBV7-9 and TRBJ2-2 for the parts outside the CDR3, the full variable domain is DTGVSQNPRHKITKRGQNVTFRCDPISEHNRLYWYRQTLGQGPEFLTYFQNEAQLEKSRLLSDRFSAERPKGSFSTLEIQRTEQGDSAMYLCASSSGTSTGELFFGEGSRLTVL.

This clone was counted between two and nine times. The chain uses TRBV11-3 and TRBJ2-5, with 10 bases fitting TRBD2. Germline CDR1 is SGHNT and CDR2 is YENEEA. Trimming removed 4 bases from V and 5 bases from J; junction bases left unmatched: 4. The CDR3 covers 14 residues. The CDR3 nucleotides read TGTGCCAGCAGCTCTAGCGGGAGTCGGGAGACCCAGTACTTC. Amino acid sequence: CASSSSGSRETQYF.

This clone has more than one count but fewer than ten. J is TRBJ2-1 and V is TRBV11-2; D may be TRBD2 (5 bases). The length of the CDR3 is 12 residues. V lost 3 bases to trimming and J lost 10 bases, with 10 bases between them. Germline assignment: CDR1 SGHAT and CDR2 FQNNGV. The CDR3 loop is CASSFSGREQFF. CDR3 sequence (DNA): TGTGCCAGCAGCTTTAGTGGGAGAGAGCAGTTCTTC.

The chain recombines TRBV18 with TRBJ2-2, with D perhaps TRBD2 (5 bases). Germline CDR1 and CDR2: KGHSH and LQKENI. Trimming removed 8 bases from V and 6 bases from J, with 16 bases in between. The CDR3 has 14 amino acids. The CDR3, as DNA: TGTGCCAGCCTCGGCGGTAGGCGGGCCGGGGAGCTGTTTTTT. Protein sequence: CASLGGRRAGELFF. The whole variable domain, filled in from reference TRBV18 and TRBJ2-2, reads NAGVMQNPRHLVRRRGQEARLRCSPMKGHSHVYWYRQLPEEGLKFMVYLQKENIIDESGMPKERFSAEFPKEGPSILRIQQVVRGDSAAYFCASLGGRRAGELFFGEGSRLTVL.

The V gene is TRBV19, the J gene TRBJ1-1; D is uncertain. From germline, CDR1 is LNHDA and CDR2 SQIVND (reference sequence). Trimming took off 2 bases at V and 3 bases at J, with 13 bases between the two ends. CDR3 length: 15 amino acids. The CDR3 DNA reads as TGTGCCAGTAGTATACAATCTTCTCGGGACACTGAAGCTTTCTTT. Translated: CASSIQSSRDTEAFF.

V gene TRBV5-4 combines with J gene TRBJ1-2, with TRBD1 identical over 9 bases. V trimming: 1 base; J trimming: 2 bases; junction bases outside the gene matches: 3. This CDR3 region has 15 residues. CDR1 and CDR2 (germline): SGHNT, YYREEE (reference sequence). The CDR3 nucleotides read TGTGCCAGCAGCTTGCCTGGGACAGGGAACTATGGCTACACCTTC. It yields the protein CASSLPGTGNYGYTF. The full variable domain, its missing parts supplied by reference TRBV5-4 and TRBJ1-2, is ETGVTQSPTHLIKTRGQQVTLRCSSQSGHNTVSWYQQALGQGPQFIFQYYREEENGRGNFPPRFSGLQFPNYSSELNVNALELDDSALYLCASSLPGTGNYGYTFGSGTRLTVV.